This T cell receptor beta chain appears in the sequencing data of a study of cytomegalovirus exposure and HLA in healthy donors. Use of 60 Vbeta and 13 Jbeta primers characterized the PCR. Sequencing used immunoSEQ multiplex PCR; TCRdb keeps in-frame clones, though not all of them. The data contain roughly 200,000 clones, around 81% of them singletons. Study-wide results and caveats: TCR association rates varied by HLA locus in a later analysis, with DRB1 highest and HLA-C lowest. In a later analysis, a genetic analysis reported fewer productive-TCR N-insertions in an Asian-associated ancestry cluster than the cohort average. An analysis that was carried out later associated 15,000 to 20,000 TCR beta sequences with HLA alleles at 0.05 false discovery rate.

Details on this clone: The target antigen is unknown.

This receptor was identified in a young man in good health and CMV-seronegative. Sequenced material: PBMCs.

CDR3 protein: CASSSSLIGGSSNTGELFF. The CDR3 region has the DNA TGTGCCAGCAGCTCCTCGCTGATTGGCGGGTCTTCGAACACCGGGGAGCTGTTTTTT. The rearrangement uses TRBV13 and TRBJ2-2; D is possibly TRBD2 (5 bases). The CDR3 is 19 amino acids. The V end lost 4 bases, the J end lost 0 bases, and 21 bases lay between the germline ends. CDR1 is PRHDT, CDR2 FYEKMQ, per germline (reference sequence).